This TCR beta chain was found in a study of CD8+ T cells in alopecia areata. In germline, CDR1 is SQVTM, CDR2 ANQGSEA. The CDR3 runs to 13 residues. The ends lost 7 bases at V and 6 bases at J; junction bases unmatched: 9. Treatment given: oral pan-JAK inhibitor, 5-10 mg twice daily. PBMC-derived CD4+ and CD8+ T cells were sorted. General study points: It was lesional scalp, especially alopecia totalis/universalis, that showed higher clonality than normal scalp. Sequencing of scalp samples also captures resident alphabeta T cells of normal skin. Mice gave a clearer picture of TCR sharing than patients did, possibly for HLA-related reasons.

cDNA prepared by RNA extraction and subsequent reverse transcription served as the template for sequencing. This table comes from immunoSEQ multiplex PCR, and its TCRdb copy is limited to in-frame clones, with some not included. The sample has under 200,000 clones, around 60% seen once. This clone was seen more than once but under ten times. Its specificity is not known. The rearrangement joins TRBV29-1 to TRBJ2-7, with 10 nucleotides matching TRBD1. The material sequenced was CD4+ T cells sorted from blood, taken at week 24, from a patient treated with tofacitinib. This clonotype was sampled from a human donor with alopecia areata. CDR3 nucleotides: TGCAGCGCCGGACAGGGGGAAGTAGGCGAGCAGTACTTC. Translation gives CSAGQGEVGEQYF.